Shown below are 27 T cell receptor beta chains from a single sample sequenced in a study of blood T cell repertoires in COVID-19. Here immunoSEQ multiplex PCR was the method, and the copy in TCRdb shows in-frame clones only, minus some. The sample yields 250,000 to 350,000 clones, 85% to 90% seen once. The sequenced sample was peripheral blood. The receptors shown here come from a woman aged 45-65 years with active or convalescent COVID-19.

J is TRBJ1-4 and V is TRBV29-1; D is possibly TRBD1 (6 bases). Germline V gene data show CDR1 as SQVTM and CDR2 as ANQGSEA. CDR3 size: 13 residues. Trimming shortened V by 3 bases and J by 2 bases, and 7 bases separated the two germline ends. CDR3 bases: TGCAGCGTTGAGGGGGCGACTAATGAAAAACTGTTTTTT. Amino acids: CSVEGATNEKLFF.

The genes are TRBV4-1 and TRBJ2-3; tentatively, D is TRBD1 (6 bases). The V and J ends lost 5 bases and 0 bases respectively, with 9 bases between them. Germline V gene lookup returns CDR1 MGHRA and CDR2 YSYEKL. CDR3 length: 14 residues. This CDR3 reads CASSTGFSTDTQYF. CDR3 bases: TGCGCCAGCAGCACAGGGTTTAGCACAGATACGCAGTATTTT.

V is TRBV18 and J is TRBJ1-1; TRBD1 might be the D (6 bases). The germline CDR1 and CDR2 sequences are KGHSH and LQKENI. Trimming removed 1 base from V and 0 bases from J, with 15 bases in between. The CDR3 consists of 17 residues. This CDR3 is CASSPQLRGDMNTEAFF. CDR3 DNA: TGTGCCAGCTCACCACAATTGCGGGGGGACATGAACACTGAAGCTTTCTTT.

The gene calls are TRBV19 and TRBJ1-1, with a weak D call TRBD1 (5 bases). This CDR3 is built from 15 residues. In germline, CDR1 is LNHDA, CDR2 SQIVND (reference sequence). V lost 5 bases, J lost 4 bases, and 17 bases lay in between. Here the CDR3 DNA reads TGTGCCAGTAGTCGAGCAGGGAGGACGGGCACTGAAGCTTTCTTT. Its translation is CASSRAGRTGTEAFF.

V is TRBV4-1 and J is TRBJ2-7, with D tentatively TRBD2 (5 bases). The CDR3 covers 13 residues. The V gene's germline CDR1 is MGHRA and CDR2 YSYEKL. Trimming removed 3 bases from V and 0 bases from J, with 6 bases in between. CDR3 loop: CASSHGSSYEQYF. In DNA, the CDR3 is TGCGCCAGCAGCCATGGGAGCTCCTACGAGCAGTACTTC.

The chain has TRBV10-3 and TRBJ1-5; 9 bases fit TRBD1. With 4 bases clipped from V and 9 bases from J, the junction kept 16 bases outside the gene matches. This CDR3 is 17 amino acids long. Germline assignment: CDR1 ENHRY and CDR2 SYGVKD. The CDR3 reads CAISGGQGTSKRAPQHF. DNA for the CDR3: TGTGCCATCAGTGGCGGACAGGGGACATCAAAAAGAGCGCCCCAGCATTTT.

This chain uses TRBV19 with TRBJ1-1, with D tentatively TRBD1 (6 bases). The CDR3 runs 15 residues. Germline lookup yields CDR1 LNHDA and CDR2 SQIVND (reference sequence). With 6 bases removed from V and 5 bases from J, the gap between germline ends came to 19 bases. CDR3 in amino acids: CASRQGRHVPTEAFF. CDR3 coding DNA: TGTGCCAGTAGGCAGGGGCGCCATGTCCCGACTGAAGCTTTCTTT.

The rearrangement joins TRBV2 to TRBJ2-1, with D unresolved. V shed 3 bases and J shed 0 bases, with 9 bases lying between them. There are 15 residues in the CDR3. The germline V gene has CDR1 SNHLY and CDR2 FYNNEI. The CDR3 DNA follows: TGTGCCAGCAGTGATCCCCTAGTCTCCTACAATGAGCAGTTCTTC. Translated, it gives CASSDPLVSYNEQFF.

The rearrangement links TRBV4-2 to TRBJ2-1; D remains ambiguous. The CDR3 has 14 residues. V was shortened by 0 bases and J by 13 bases, with 16 bases between the two germline ends. CDR1 LGHNA and CDR2 YNFKEQ come from the germline V gene. CDR3 coding DNA: TGTGCCAGCAGCCAAGATATCCCAACTGCCCACCAGTTCTTC. Translated, it gives CASSQDIPTAHQFF.

CDR3 amino acids: CAWSVRGSTDTQYF. The CDR3 DNA is TGTGCCTGGAGTGTACGTGGCAGCACAGATACGCAGTATTTT. V is TRBV30 and J is TRBJ2-3; D call uncertain. The CDR3 has 14 amino acids. Per germline, CDR1 GTSNPN and CDR2 SVGIG (reference sequence). V was pared by 0 bases and J by 0 bases, with 7 bases between.

The rearrangement links TRBV5-1 to TRBJ2-2; unclear D gene. Germline loops: CDR1 SGHRS, CDR2 YFSETQ. V was cut by 5 bases and J by 2 bases, with 10 bases left in between. The CDR3 totals 14 residues. CDR3 in DNA: TGCGCCAGCAGTCCGAACAAAAACACCGGGGAGCTGTTTTTT. Encoded protein: CASSPNKNTGELFF.

The V call is TRBV3-1 (or the pseudogene TRBV3-2), the J call TRBJ1-1; 11 bases line up with TRBD1. J lost 8 bases, V lost 4 bases, and 6 bases had no gene match. This CDR3 comprises 14 residues. Germline values: CDR1 LGHDT, CDR2 YNNKEL (reference sequence). CDR3 region: CASSPRDRGSEAFF. CDR3 coding DNA: TGTGCCAGCAGCCCCCGGGACAGGGGGTCGGAAGCTTTCTTT.

This sequence joins TRBV6-2 or TRBV6-3 and TRBJ1-2; D ambiguous. This CDR3 spans 15 amino acids. Trimming shortened V by 1 base and J by 8 bases, and 17 bases separated the two germline ends. Germline loops: CDR1 MNHEY, CDR2 SVGEGT. CDR3 residues: CASSYFQPGEKGYTF. The CDR3 coding sequence is TGTGCCAGCAGTTACTTCCAGCCGGGAGAGAAGGGCTACACCTTC.

The DNA for the CDR3 is TGTGCCAGCAGTTTGGAGGGGAACACTGAAGCTTTCTTT. Protein: CASSLEGNTEAFF. The chain is built from TRBV6-6 and TRBJ1-1; D uncertain. The germline V gene encodes CDR1 MNHNY and CDR2 SVGAGI (reference sequence). Trimming took 4 bases from V and 1 from J, leaving 7 bases between them. The CDR3 totals 13 residues.

This clone was recorded only once. The genes are TRBV7-2 and TRBJ2-7; maybe TRBD2 (5 bases). Germline assignment: CDR1 SGHTA and CDR2 FQGNSA. The CDR3 has 14 amino acids. V lost 1 base and J 3 bases, leaving 10 bases between the germline ends. CDR3 loop: CASSLGRSSYEQYF. Written as DNA, the CDR3 is TGTGCCAGCAGCTTAGGGAGGTCGAGCTACGAGCAGTACTTC.

The chain is built from TRBV3-1 (or the pseudogene TRBV3-2) and TRBJ1-2; D ambiguous. Trimming removed 1 base from V and 8 bases from J, with 8 bases in between. The CDR3 contains 12 residues. The germline CDR1 and CDR2 sequences are LGHDT and YNNKEL (reference sequence). CDR3 region: CASSQVNNGYTF. CDR3 nucleotides: TGTGCCAGCAGCCAAGTGAACAACGGCTACACCTTC.

The chain is built from TRBV6-1 and TRBJ1-1; 7 bases align to TRBD1. This CDR3 has 15 amino acids. After removal of 2 bases from V and 5 bases from J, the junction contained 8 bases not matched to a gene. Germline V CDR1 and CDR2: MNHNS, SASEGT. CDR3 nucleotide sequence: TGTGCCAGCAGTGAACCAAAGACAGGGAGTACTGAAGCTTTCTTT. This translates into CASSEPKTGSTEAFF.

The chain links TRBV5-5 to TRBJ1-6; 9 bases fit TRBD1. Germline V gene lookup returns CDR1 SGHKS and CDR2 YYEKEE (reference sequence). The CDR3 length is 16 residues. The trim removed 6 bases at V and 4 bases at J, leaving 8 bases unmatched. This CDR3 is CASTAGGTGYNSPLHF. The CDR3 nucleotides read TGTGCCAGCACCGCAGGGGGGACAGGGTATAATTCACCCCTCCACTTT. Full variable domain (rest looked up from reference TRBV5-5 and TRBJ1-6): DAGVTQSPTHLIKTRGQQVTLRCSPISGHKSVSWYQQVLGQGPQFIFQYYEKEERGRGNFPDRFSARQFPNYSSELNVNALLLGDSALYLCASTAGGTGYNSPLHFGNGTRLTVT.

This clone has a handful of counts. This chain uses TRBV30 with TRBJ1-1, with D perhaps matching TRBD1 (5 bases). The V end lost 0 bases, the J end lost 0 bases, and 8 bases lay between the germline ends. This CDR3 is 14 amino acids long. Germline-derived CDR1 and CDR2 are GTSNPN and SVGIG (reference sequence). CDR3: CAWSVGGLNTEAFF. CDR3 sequence (DNA): TGTGCCTGGAGTGTCGGGGGACTGAACACTGAAGCTTTCTTT.

The chain links TRBV11-2 to TRBJ1-1; TRBD1 matches at 11 bases. Germline trimming cut 0 bases from V and 5 bases from J; bases unmatched to any gene: 8. This CDR3 has 17 amino acids. CDR1 and CDR2 (germline): SGHAT, FQNNGV. The CDR3 region has the DNA TGTGCCAGCAGCTTAGATGGGACAGGGGGGCCGTGGACTGAAGCTTTCTTT. Translated: CASSLDGTGGPWTEAFF. The full variable domain, completed using reference TRBV11-2 and TRBJ1-1, is EAGVAQSPRYKIIEKRQSVAFWCNPISGHATLYWYQQILGQGPKLLIQFQNNGVVDDSQLPKDRFSAERLKGVDSTLKIQPAKLEDSAVYLCASSLDGTGGPWTEAFFGQGTRLTVV.

The gene calls are TRBV9 and TRBJ1-6, with 11 nucleotides matching TRBD1. The CDR3 runs 16 residues. Germline V gives CDR1 SGDLS, CDR2 YYNGEE. Germline trimming cut 1 base from V and 9 bases from J; bases unmatched to any gene: 6. The CDR3 loop reads CASSVKEDRGLSPLHF. Written as DNA, the CDR3 is TGTGCCAGCAGCGTAAAGGAGGACAGGGGGCTTTCACCCCTCCACTTT.

This chain links TRBV29-1 with TRBJ2-7; maybe TRBD1 (5 bases). V gave up 4 bases and J gave up 2 bases, with 9 bases separating them. The V gene's germline CDR1 is SQVTM and CDR2 ANQGSEA. The CDR3 spans 12 residues. CDR3 loop: CSVAGNAYEQYF. In DNA, the CDR3 is TGCAGCGTTGCAGGGAATGCCTACGAGCAGTACTTC.

The chain uses TRBV6-5 and TRBJ1-2, with 9 bases matching TRBD1. Germline-derived CDR1 and CDR2 are MNHEY and SVGAGI. The CDR3 runs to 14 residues. With 5 bases clipped from V and 7 bases from J, the junction kept 8 bases outside the gene matches. The CDR3 region has the DNA TGTGCCAGCAGTAAGGGACAGGGAATCGCTGGCTACACCTTC. Its translation: CASSKGQGIAGYTF.

The genes are TRBV15 and TRBJ2-3; D is unclear. V lost 6 bases and J 0 bases, leaving 4 bases between the germline ends. The CDR3 sequence is 12 residues long. Germline lookup yields CDR1 LNHNV and CDR2 YYDKDF (reference sequence). The CDR3 bases are TGTGCCACCAGGCGGAGCACAGATACGCAGTATTTT. This translates into CATRRSTDTQYF.

CDR3 bases: TGTGCCAGTAGGCTGACCGGGACAGGGGGTGGCGGGGAGCTGTTTTTT. Residues: CASRLTGTGGGGELFF. The chain uses TRBV19 and TRBJ2-2, with 11 nucleotides matching TRBD1. Trimming took 6 bases from V and 7 from J; bases not matched to a gene: 10. Germline assignment: CDR1 LNHDA and CDR2 SQIVND (reference sequence). The CDR3 loop spans 16 amino acids.

This clone has a handful of counts. This chain uses TRBV2 with TRBJ2-7, with D uncertain. This CDR3 spans 11 amino acids. The germline gives CDR1 SNHLY, CDR2 FYNNEI. The ends were cut back, 4 bases at V and 6 bases at J, with 7 bases in the middle. Here the CDR3 reads CASSGGIEQYF. The CDR3 bases are TGTGCCAGCAGTGGCGGTATCGAGCAGTACTTC.

Relative to its sample, this clone is medium-sized. V gene TRBV7-2 combines with J gene TRBJ2-7; 11 bases fit TRBD1. V shed 5 bases and J 6 bases; nucleotides not matched to a gene: 3. The CDR3 contains 13 residues. Germline V lookup: CDR1 SGHTA, CDR2 FQGNSA. The CDR3 coding sequence is TGTGCCAGCAGCGTGGACAGGGGGCCCGAGCAGTACTTC. It encodes CASSVDRGPEQYF.